The 6 T cell receptor beta chains in this list originate from one sample, sequenced in a study of blood T cell repertoires in COVID-19. Clones were read by immunoSEQ multiplex PCR, and TCRdb kept only the in-frame ones, dropping some. The sample has 300,000 to 400,000 clones, roughly 89% seen once; the top ten hold around 3.5%. Specimen: peripheral blood. Receptor source: a young woman who had recovered from COVID-19.

This clone was counted once. This chain joins TRBV3-1 (or the pseudogene TRBV3-2) and TRBJ2-3; D might be TRBD2 (5 bases). Germline V gene sequence: CDR1 LGHDT, CDR2 YNNKEL (reference sequence). CDR3 length: 14 amino acids. The ends were cut back, 1 base at V and 4 bases at J, with 9 bases in the middle. CDR3 DNA sequence: TGTGCCAGCAGCCAAGGAGGGAGAGCAGATACGCAGTATTTT. Residues: CASSQGGRADTQYF.

CDR3 in amino acids: CATPPGTSGRYGYEQYV. The CDR3 bases are TGCGCCACACCCCCCGGGACTAGCGGGAGGTATGGTTACGAGCAGTACGTC. The chain combines TRBV23-1 with TRBJ2-7; 15 bases agree with TRBD2. TRBV23-1 is reported as an ORF; its role is uncertain. The CDR3 spans 17 residues. Trimming took 10 bases from V and 4 from J; bases not matched to a gene: 14.

This chain connects TRBV3-1 (or the pseudogene TRBV3-2) to TRBJ2-2; 10 bases map to TRBD2. Germline V gene sequence: CDR1 LGHDT, CDR2 YNNKEL (reference sequence). The CDR3 is 21 residues long. V was pared by 0 bases and J by 7 bases, with 20 bases of the junction left unmatched. CDR3 loop: CASSQDPVVEREGPGDGELFF. Written as DNA, the CDR3 is TGTGCCAGCAGCCAAGATCCGGTTGTTGAGCGGGAGGGTCCCGGGGACGGGGAGCTGTTTTTT.

This clone was detected a few times. The chain employs TRBV5-1 and TRBJ1-2, with D unclear. Germline V gene lookup returns CDR1 SGHRS and CDR2 YFSETQ. This CDR3 has 13 amino acids. V was trimmed by 4 bases and J by 5 bases, leaving 12 bases between them. CDR3: CASSRSNEYGYTF. DNA of the CDR3: TGCGCCAGCAGCCGCAGTAATGAATATGGCTACACCTTC.

The chain employs TRBV5-4 and TRBJ2-3; D might be TRBD1 (8 bases). The CDR3 consists of 14 residues. Trimming took off 4 bases at V and 6 bases at J, with 15 bases between the two ends. Germline assignment: CDR1 SGHNT and CDR2 YYREEE (reference sequence). The CDR3 nucleotides read TGTGCCAGCAGCCACGGACAGGGAGGGGATACGCAGTATTTT. Protein product: CASSHGQGGDTQYF.

The chain couples TRBV2 to TRBJ1-1, with D tentatively TRBD1 (5 bases). CDR1 SNHLY and CDR2 FYNNEI come from the germline V gene. Deletions cut 6 bases from V and 5 bases from J, with 16 bases between. This CDR3 has 14 residues. In nucleotides, the CDR3 is TGTGCCAGCAGGAGTGAGACGGGGGGGACTGAAGCTTTCTTT. The encoded protein is CASRSETGGTEAFF. The full variable domain, rest sourced from reference TRBV2 and TRBJ1-1, is EPEVTQTPSHQVTQMGQEVILRCVPISNHLYFYWYRQILGQKVEFLVSFYNNEISEKSEIFDDQFSVERPDGSNFTLKIRSTKLEDSAMYFCASRSETGGTEAFFGQGTRLTVV.